These 24 T cell receptor beta chains originate from one sample sequenced in a study of lymphopenia after photon versus proton radiotherapy. This table comes from immunoSEQ multiplex PCR, and its TCRdb copy is limited to in-frame clones, with some not included. The repertoire holds around 35,000 clones, with 70% to 90% as singletons. This specimen consisted of peripheral blood, obtained from a patient treated with photon-based radiotherapy. These TCRs come from a man between 50 and 59 years old with gastric cancer.

CDR3 nucleotide sequence: TGCAGCGTTTGCCTAGCGGGGGGGGCCTACAATGAGCAGTTCTTC. This codes for CSVCLAGGAYNEQFF. This chain uses TRBV29-1 with TRBJ2-1; TRBD2 matches at 12 bases. After removal of 5 bases from V and 2 bases from J, the junction contained 4 bases not matched to a gene. This CDR3 contains 15 residues. From germline, CDR1 is SQVTM and CDR2 ANQGSEA.

This chain uses TRBV7-9 with TRBJ2-5; 11 positions agree with TRBD2. The V and J ends lost 5 bases and 5 bases, in that order; junction bases with no gene match: 13. The CDR3 spans 17 residues. Germline assignment: CDR1 SEHNR and CDR2 FQNEAQ (reference sequence). CDR3 amino acids: CASSVGLAGGPSETQYF. CDR3 nucleotides: TGTGCCAGCAGCGTAGGGTTAGCGGGAGGGCCGAGTGAGACCCAGTACTTC.

The rearrangement links TRBV30 to TRBJ1-4; 8 bases agree with TRBD1. Germline CDR1 is GTSNPN and CDR2 is SVGIG (reference sequence). V dropped 1 base and J dropped 6; count of bases not matched to a gene: 4. The CDR3 contains 14 residues. CDR3 coding DNA: TGTGCCTGGAGTGGGACAGGGTTAGATGAAAAACTGTTTTTT. It yields the protein CAWSGTGLDEKLFF.

The J gene is TRBJ2-3, the V gene TRBV5-4, with 12 bases matching TRBD2. CDR1 is SGHNT, CDR2 YYREEE, per germline (reference sequence). The CDR3 length is 18 residues. V was clipped by 3 bases and J by 0 bases; unmatched bases: 8. CDR3 in amino acids: CASSSSGRAAESTDTQYF. The CDR3 coding sequence is TGTGCCAGCAGCTCTAGCGGGAGGGCCGCGGAAAGCACAGATACGCAGTATTTT.

The chain has TRBV4-1 and TRBJ1-4, with D perhaps matching TRBD1 (5 bases). Trimming shortened V by 1 base and J by 6 bases, and 12 bases separated the two germline ends. CDR3 length: 15 residues. CDR1 is MGHRA, CDR2 YSYEKL, per germline. CDR3 region: CASSQAGVIDEKLFF. As DNA, the CDR3 is TGCGCCAGCAGCCAAGCGGGGGTCATCGATGAAAAACTGTTTTTT.

The chain employs TRBV30 and TRBJ1-2, with D uncertain. Germline V CDR1 and CDR2: GTSNPN, SVGIG (reference sequence). The length of the CDR3 is 10 residues. Trimming removed 7 bases at V and 2 bases at J, with 5 bases between. CDR3 in amino acids: CALENYGYTF. CDR3 bases: TGTGCCTTAGAAAACTATGGCTACACCTTC.

The chain has TRBV18 and TRBJ2-5; 8 bases match TRBD1. The germline V gene encodes CDR1 KGHSH and CDR2 LQKENI. V trimming: 5 bases; J trimming: 5 bases; junction bases outside the gene matches: 7. The CDR3 loop spans 14 amino acids. This CDR3 is CASSGQGASETQYF. The CDR3 DNA sequence: TGTGCCAGCTCAGGCCAGGGGGCATCCGAGACCCAGTACTTC. Full variable domain (missing parts from reference TRBV18 and TRBJ2-5): NAGVMQNPRHLVRRRGQEARLRCSPMKGHSHVYWYRQLPEEGLKFMVYLQKENIIDESGMPKERFSAEFPKEGPSILRIQQVVRGDSAAYFCASSGQGASETQYFGPGTRLLVL.

This clone turned up a few times. The CDR3 spells CASSFNTRRGNQPQHF. The DNA for the CDR3 is TGTGCCAGCAGTTTTAATACTCGAAGGGGCAATCAGCCCCAGCATTTT. The rearrangement uses TRBV6-5 and TRBJ1-5; no definite D call. V gave up 4 bases and J gave up 2 bases, with 15 bases separating them. Germline CDR1 and CDR2: MNHEY and SVGAGI. The CDR3 has 16 amino acids.

The J gene is TRBJ1-2, the V gene TRBV11-2; D not certain. The V gene's germline CDR1 is SGHAT and CDR2 FQNNGV. This CDR3 is built from 14 residues. Between the trimmed V and J ends, which lost 0 bases and 0 bases, there was a span of 5 bases. The CDR3 spells CASSLDTTNYGYTF. DNA of the CDR3: TGTGCCAGCAGCTTAGATACCACTAACTATGGCTACACCTTC.

The rearrangement joins TRBV11-2 to TRBJ2-1; D uncertain. The CDR3 runs 14 residues. The germline CDR1 and CDR2 sequences are SGHAT and FQNNGV. Trimming left V 1 base short and J 0 bases short, with 4 bases between. The CDR3: CASSLGSSYNEQFF. Written as DNA, the CDR3 is TGTGCCAGCAGCTTAGGGTCCTCCTACAATGAGCAGTTCTTC. Full variable domain (missing parts from reference TRBV11-2 and TRBJ2-1): EAGVAQSPRYKIIEKRQSVAFWCNPISGHATLYWYQQILGQGPKLLIQFQNNGVVDDSQLPKDRFSAERLKGVDSTLKIQPAKLEDSAVYLCASSLGSSYNEQFFGPGTRLTVL.

This chain uses TRBV18 with TRBJ2-5, with 8 positions matching TRBD2. The end of the DNA aligns better with TRBJ2-7, so the J call may be wrong. This CDR3 spans 15 amino acids. Germline CDR1 reads KGHSH; CDR2 reads LQKENI. CDR3 sequence: CASSPRRSGSGEQYF. CDR3 DNA sequence: TGTGCCAGCTCACCACGGAGGAGCGGGAGCGGCGAGCAGTACTTC.

This chain links TRBV14 with TRBJ1-3; D is undetermined. The ends were cut back, 4 bases at V and 0 bases at J, with 10 bases in the middle. This CDR3 has 15 amino acids. CDR1 and CDR2 from the germline V gene are SGHDN and FVKESK. The CDR3 bases are TGTGCCAGCAGCCCTCTAAGCCCCTCTGGAAACACCATATATTTT. Translated, it gives CASSPLSPSGNTIYF.

The V call is TRBV18, the J call TRBJ1-1; tentatively, D is TRBD1 (5 bases). Trimming took 3 bases from V and 4 from J, leaving 6 bases between them. Per the germline V gene, CDR1 is KGHSH and CDR2 is LQKENI. The CDR3 covers 12 residues. CDR3 region: CASSPQGTEAFF. CDR3 in DNA: TGTGCCAGCTCACCTCAGGGCACTGAAGCTTTCTTT.

The genes are TRBV6-4 and TRBJ2-1, with 8 nucleotides matching TRBD2. The length of the CDR3 is 14 residues. Germline loops: CDR1 MRHNA, CDR2 SNTAGT. The J segment lost 9 bases and the V segment lost 5 bases, leaving 9 bases of the junction unmatched. The CDR3 spells CASSPTSAHPEQFF. For the CDR3, the DNA is TGTGCCAGCAGTCCGACTAGCGCCCACCCTGAGCAGTTCTTC.

V is TRBV19 and J is TRBJ1-1; D is uncertain. V was clipped by 8 bases and J by 1 base, with 8 bases between them. The CDR3 contains 12 residues. Germline CDR1 and CDR2: LNHDA and SQIVND (reference sequence). CDR3 protein: CASAAGNTEAFF. For the CDR3, the DNA is TGTGCCAGTGCGGCGGGGAACACTGAAGCTTTCTTT.

The rearrangement uses TRBV18 and TRBJ1-1; D is uncertain. Germline V lookup: CDR1 KGHSH, CDR2 LQKENI. V lost 1 base to trimming and J lost 8 bases, with 5 bases between them. The CDR3 covers 11 residues. Here the CDR3 reads CASSPREEAFF. The CDR3 nucleotides are TGTGCCAGCTCACCACGGGAAGAAGCTTTCTTT.

J is TRBJ1-2 and V is TRBV2; D gene unclear. CDR1 is SNHLY and CDR2 is FYNNEI in the germline V gene. V was cut by 4 bases and J by 2 bases, with 11 bases left in between. The CDR3 contains 14 residues. The CDR3 DNA is TGTGCCAGCAGTGGTCTCCAGGCGAACTATGGCTACACCTTC. As protein: CASSGLQANYGYTF.

The CDR3 spells CASSQIGTDTQYF. As DNA, the CDR3 is TGTGCCAGCTCACAAATCGGCACAGATACGCAGTATTTT. This chain joins TRBV18 and TRBJ2-3; D is unclear. The V end was cut by 4 bases, the J end by 1 base, with 6 bases between. The CDR3 sequence is 13 residues long. Germline lookup yields CDR1 KGHSH and CDR2 LQKENI.

The V gene is TRBV7-9, the J gene TRBJ1-5; 7 bases agree with TRBD1. Germline V gives CDR1 SEHNR, CDR2 FQNEAQ (reference sequence). There are 13 residues in the CDR3. V trimming: 2 bases; J trimming: 5 bases; junction bases outside the gene matches: 0. The CDR3 DNA reads TGTGCCAGCAGCTTACAGGGGGATCAGCCCCAGCATTTT. Protein sequence: CASSLQGDQPQHF.

This rearrangement joins TRBV19 to TRBJ1-2; 8 bases agree with TRBD1. The V gene end was trimmed by 2 bases and the J gene end by 8 bases; junction bases not matched to a gene: 10. The CDR3 contains 15 residues. Looked up from germline, CDR1 is LNHDA and CDR2 is SQIVND (reference sequence). CDR3 sequence: CASSIHQGASDGYTF. In nucleotides, the CDR3 is TGTGCCAGTAGTATACATCAGGGGGCCTCAGACGGCTACACCTTC.

This clone appeared once. V gene TRBV19 combines with J gene TRBJ2-3; a weak D match, TRBD2 (6 bases). V dropped 3 bases and J dropped 10 bases, with 17 bases sitting between them. Germline CDR1 LNHDA, CDR2 SQIVND (reference sequence). The CDR3 loop spans 14 amino acids. The CDR3 nucleotides read TGTGCCAGTAGTATGCGGGGTGAGTCAGTGGCGCAGTATTTT. Amino acids: CASSMRGESVAQYF.

V is TRBV9 and J is TRBJ2-1; the D gene could be TRBD1 or TRBD2 (5 bases each). Germline values: CDR1 SGDLS, CDR2 YYNGEE. V lost 0 bases to trimming and J lost 6 bases, with 13 bases between them. This CDR3 region has 15 residues. The CDR3 loop reads CASSVETGPANEQFF. The CDR3 bases are TGTGCCAGCAGCGTAGAAACGGGGCCCGCCAATGAGCAGTTCTTC. Full variable domain (outside the CDR3, taken from reference TRBV9 and TRBJ2-1): DSGVTQTPKHLITATGQRVTLRCSPRSGDLSVYWYQQSLDQGLQFLIQYYNGEERAKGNILERFSAQQFPDLHSELNLSSLELGDSALYFCASSVETGPANEQFFGPGTRLTVL.

This CDR3 is CASSSDSVGQPQHF. The CDR3 nucleotides are TGTGCCAGCAGCTCGGACTCCGTTGGTCAGCCCCAGCATTTT. This chain uses TRBV7-2 with TRBJ1-5; D gene ambiguous. The germline V gene encodes CDR1 SGHTA and CDR2 FQGNSA. V was pared by 4 bases and J by 6 bases, with 13 bases between. The CDR3 runs to 14 residues.

This clone occurred once. The gene calls are TRBV11-2 and TRBJ1-2, with 7 bases matching TRBD1. The CDR3 runs 15 residues. V gave up 5 bases and J gave up 2 bases; unmatched junction bases: 8. Germline values: CDR1 SGHAT, CDR2 FQNNGV. Written as DNA, the CDR3 is TGTGCCAGCAGCAGACAGGGTAGGACGAACTATGGCTACACCTTC. Protein sequence: CASSRQGRTNYGYTF.